Reported below is one TCR beta chain. The antigen is undetermined. At one end the junction does not follow the germline gene, possibly because of a read error. Other nucleotide sequences in the sample specify the same CDR3. Here immunoSEQ multiplex PCR was the method, and the copy in TCRdb shows in-frame clones only, minus some. The data hold approximately 59,000 clones, with nearly 95% observed a single time. The sample is drawn from a study of cytomegalovirus exposure and HLA in healthy donors. Study results and caveats: The authors enumerated roughly 180 TCR beta chains as linked to cytomegalovirus. Most TCR sequences proved rare, with some public TCRs found in many donors.

The CDR3 runs 14 residues. Germline V gene lookup returns CDR1 KGHSH and CDR2 LQKENI. The receptor comes from a man aged 18 to 29 in good health and CMV-seropositive. This chain uses TRBV18 with TRBJ2-7; possibly TRBD1 for D (7 bases). Sequenced: PBMCs. The CDR3 nucleotides read TGTGCCAGTTCACCGGCGGGACAGACGTACGAGCAGTACTTC. This sequence encodes CASSPAGQTYEQYF.